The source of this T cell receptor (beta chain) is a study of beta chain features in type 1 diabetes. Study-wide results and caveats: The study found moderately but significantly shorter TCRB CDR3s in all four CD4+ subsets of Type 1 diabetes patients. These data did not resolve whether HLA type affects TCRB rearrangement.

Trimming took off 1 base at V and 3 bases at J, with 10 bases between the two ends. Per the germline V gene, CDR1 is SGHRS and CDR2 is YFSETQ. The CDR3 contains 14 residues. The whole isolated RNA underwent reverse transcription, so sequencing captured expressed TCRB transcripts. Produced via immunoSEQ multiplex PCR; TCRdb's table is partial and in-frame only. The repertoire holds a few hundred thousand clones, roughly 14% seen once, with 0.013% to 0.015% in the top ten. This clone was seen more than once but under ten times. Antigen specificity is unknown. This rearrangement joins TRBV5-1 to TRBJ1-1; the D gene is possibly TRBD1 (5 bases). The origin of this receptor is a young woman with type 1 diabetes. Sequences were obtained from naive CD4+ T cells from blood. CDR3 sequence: CASSLSARDTEAFF. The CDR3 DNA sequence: TGCGCCAGCAGCTTGAGTGCCAGGGACACTGAAGCTTTCTTT.